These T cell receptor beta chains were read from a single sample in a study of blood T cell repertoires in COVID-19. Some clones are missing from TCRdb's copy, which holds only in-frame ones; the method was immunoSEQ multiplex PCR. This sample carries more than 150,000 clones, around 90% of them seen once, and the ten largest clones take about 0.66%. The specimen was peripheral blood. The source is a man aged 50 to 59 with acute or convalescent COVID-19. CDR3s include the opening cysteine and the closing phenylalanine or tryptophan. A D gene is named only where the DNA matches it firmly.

CASSLRGGNPGNTIYF,TRBV5-4,-
CASSLLGMVEEKLFF,TRBV7-6,-
CASRPWGEGQNEQFF,TRBV6-5,TRBD2
CATSRSGIGSYNEQFF,TRBV15,-
CASSSRRTSGNKETQYF,TRBV27,TRBD2
CASSQTGTGGGGGYTF,TRBV3-1/TRBV3-2,TRBD1
CASSQERDSYGYTF,TRBV4-2,TRBD1
CASTRRASSQETQYF,TRBV5-1,-
CASSYVRSGRLEQYF,TRBV6-2/TRBV6-3,TRBD2
CASSYGWENNEQFF,TRBV6-2/TRBV6-3,-
CASSYSTQVGNTIYF,TRBV6-5,-
CASSVLGVNQPQHF,TRBV2,-
CASSVLGRGTDTQYF,TRBV9,-
CASSFPPWTSFLTDTQYF,TRBV11-2,TRBD2
CASSQTGYNEKLFF,TRBV4-1,-
CASSARLAGITDTQYF,TRBV4-2,TRBD2
CASRWLTGGGGEQYF,TRBV5-1,TRBD2
CASSLGPGAYNEQFF,TRBV7-6,-
CASSFAISYEQYF,TRBV11-2,-
CASSQLAGGGEQYF,TRBV18,TRBD2
CASRLPLRTGELFF,TRBV19,-
CASSVRRTTAYSNQPQHF,TRBV4-3,-
CASSYSGEETQYF,TRBV6-5,-
CASSVGLAGVGGELFF,TRBV9,TRBD2
CASRGLAGDTDTQYF,TRBV19,TRBD2
CSVEDRGQGINEQFF,TRBV29-1,TRBD1
CASSYGEGSYGYTF,TRBV6-5,-
CASSQGYRGNEQFF,TRBV3-1/TRBV3-2,TRBD1
CASSTPWTGRETQYF,TRBV28,TRBD1
CASSIPHRASNEKLFF,TRBV27,-
CATSDPTWRSGAYNEQFF,TRBV24-1,TRBD2
CASSQSDRAGNQPQHF,TRBV23-1,TRBD1
CASSQLGDEQFF,TRBV3-1/TRBV3-2,-
CASSSGQRGYGYTF,TRBV6-6,-
CASGLGEADTQYF,TRBV10-3,-
CATIRPTEKENYGYTF,TRBV6-4,-
CASRPSGSSYNEQFF,TRBV11-3,TRBD2
CATMGGGRTGELFF,TRBV28,-
CASNRGRYETQYF,TRBV19,TRBD2
CASSQGVNTEAFF,TRBV7-6,-
CAWSGRRNEKLFF,TRBV30,-
CASSGTGREKLFF,TRBV19,TRBD1
CASRKKTGWGYTF,TRBV12-3/TRBV12-4,-
CASSLGGRSTQYF,TRBV7-2,-
CASSFSGRNLNTGELFF,TRBV5-6,-
CASSLTSNEKLFF,TRBV7-2,-
CASSADGNQPQHF,TRBV5-1,-
CASSDVEQLSNQPQHF,TRBV10-1,-
CASSSYNRASNEKLFF,TRBV5-4,-
CASSSPGQQYYGYTF,TRBV9,-
CATSDNRFTDTQYF,TRBV24-1,-
CASSQADRDNQPQHF,TRBV4-1,TRBD1